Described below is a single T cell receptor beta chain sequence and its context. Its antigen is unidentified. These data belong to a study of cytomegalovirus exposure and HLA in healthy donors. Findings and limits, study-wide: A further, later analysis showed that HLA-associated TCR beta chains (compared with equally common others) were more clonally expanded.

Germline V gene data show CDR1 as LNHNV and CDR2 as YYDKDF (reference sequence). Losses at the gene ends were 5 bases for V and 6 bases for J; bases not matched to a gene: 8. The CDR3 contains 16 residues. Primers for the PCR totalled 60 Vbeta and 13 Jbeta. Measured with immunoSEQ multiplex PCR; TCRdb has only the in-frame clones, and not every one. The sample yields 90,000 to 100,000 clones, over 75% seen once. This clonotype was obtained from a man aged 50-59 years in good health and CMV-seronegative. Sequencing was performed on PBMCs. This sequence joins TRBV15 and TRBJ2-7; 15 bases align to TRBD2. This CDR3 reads CATSSGPGLAGGEQYF. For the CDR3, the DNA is TGTGCCACCAGCTCGGGTCCGGGACTAGCGGGAGGCGAGCAGTACTTC.